The T cell receptor (beta chain) under discussion was sequenced for a study of T cells in women clearing cervical HPV infection. Study at large: Cases were women with histologically confirmed HPV16-related CIN3 or worse, including a couple of invasive cancers. Controls gave blood once infection was undetectable; cases at lesion identification.

Sequenced by immunoSEQ multiplex PCR; TCRdb stores in-frame clones only, minus some. The sample table sets out 25,000 to 35,000 clones. The TCR comes from a woman between 18 and 70 years old with a cervical HPV16 infection that either progressed to CIN3+ or cleared (not recorded which). The sequencing input was blood buffy coat.

CDR3 DNA, as far as it was read: TGTGCCAGCAGCCAGGAGCGGGAAGGTGAG. Translation gives CASSQEREGE. In full, the CDR3 is CASSQEREGEQFF. The chain recombines TRBV5-4 with TRBJ2-1; 7 bases match TRBD2. The CDR3 extends 3 residues past the end of the read, so its final part is completed from the germline J gene. The CDR3 runs 13 residues. V shed 4 bases and J 9 bases; nucleotides not matched to a gene: 7. Per germline, CDR1 SGHNT and CDR2 YYREEE (reference sequence). Filled out from reference TRBV5-4 and TRBJ2-1, the complete variable domain reads ETGVTQSPTHLIKTRGQQVTLRCSSQSGHNTVSWYQQALGQGPQFIFQYYREEENGRGNFPPRFSGLQFPNYSSELNVNALELDDSALYLCASSQEREGEQFFGPGTRLTVL.